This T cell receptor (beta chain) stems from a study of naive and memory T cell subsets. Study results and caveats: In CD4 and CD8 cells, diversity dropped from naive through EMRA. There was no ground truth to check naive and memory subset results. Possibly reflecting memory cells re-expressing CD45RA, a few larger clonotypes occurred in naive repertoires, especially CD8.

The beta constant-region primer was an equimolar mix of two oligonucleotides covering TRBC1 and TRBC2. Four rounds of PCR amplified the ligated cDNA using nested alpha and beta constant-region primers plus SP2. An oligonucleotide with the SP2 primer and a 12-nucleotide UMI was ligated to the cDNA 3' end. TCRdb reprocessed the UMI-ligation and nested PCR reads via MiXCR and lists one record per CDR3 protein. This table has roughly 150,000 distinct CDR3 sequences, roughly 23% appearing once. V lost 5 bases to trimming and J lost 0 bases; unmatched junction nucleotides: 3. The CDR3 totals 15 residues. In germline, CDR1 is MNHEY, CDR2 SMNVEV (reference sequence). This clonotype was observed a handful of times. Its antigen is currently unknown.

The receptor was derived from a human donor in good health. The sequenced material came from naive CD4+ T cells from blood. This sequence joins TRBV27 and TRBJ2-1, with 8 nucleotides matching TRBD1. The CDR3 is CASSRTGGSYNEQFF. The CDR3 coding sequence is TGTGCCAGCAGTCGAACAGGGGGCTCCTACAATGAGCAGTTCTTC.